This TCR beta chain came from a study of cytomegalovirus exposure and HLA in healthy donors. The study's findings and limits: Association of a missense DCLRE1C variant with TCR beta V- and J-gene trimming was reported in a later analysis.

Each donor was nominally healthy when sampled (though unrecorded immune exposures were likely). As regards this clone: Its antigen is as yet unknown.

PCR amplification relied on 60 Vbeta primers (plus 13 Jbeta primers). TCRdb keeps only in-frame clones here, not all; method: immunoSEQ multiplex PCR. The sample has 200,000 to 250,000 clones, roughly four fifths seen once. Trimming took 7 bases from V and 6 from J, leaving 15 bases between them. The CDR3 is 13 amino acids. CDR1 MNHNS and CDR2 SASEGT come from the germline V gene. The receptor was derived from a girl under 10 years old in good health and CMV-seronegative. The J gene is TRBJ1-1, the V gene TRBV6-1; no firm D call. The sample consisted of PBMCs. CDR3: CASITAGGAEAFF. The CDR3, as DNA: TGTGCCAGCATCACCGCGGGCGGGGCTGAAGCTTTCTTT.